A selection of T cell receptor beta chains follows, all from one sample in a study of blood T cell repertoires in COVID-19. Sequencing was performed with immunoSEQ multiplex PCR; in TCRdb, only in-frame clones are kept and a portion is missing. The sample records some 75,000 clones, more than 60% being singletons. Material for sequencing was peripheral blood. These receptor sequences come from a woman of 80 years or more with active or convalescent COVID-19. Each CDR3 is given with its conserved first and last residue. The D gene is left open where the match is weak. Expanded clones are given a class, and other clones once, few, many or no size at all.

cdr3_nt cdr3_aa j_call v_call d_call clone_size
TGTGCCAGCAGCTTGGCAGATTATGGCTACACCTTC CASSLADYGYTF TRBJ1-2 TRBV7-2 . few
TGTGCCAGCAGTTCGGACAGGGGAATTAAAGGCGGCTACAATGAGCAGTTCTTC CASSSDRGIKGGYNEQFF TRBJ2-1 TRBV28 TRBD1 .
TGTGCCAGCAGCTTTGGGCGACAGACTCTCACTACGGTCAACTATGGCTACACCTTC CASSFGRQTLTTVNYGYTF TRBJ1-2 TRBV9 . .
TGTGCCAGCAGCTTATCGCGGGGAAGCACAGATACGCAGTATTTT CASSLSRGSTDTQYF TRBJ2-3 TRBV7-2 . .
TGTGCCAGCAGCTTGTATCGGGGAGGTCAGACCAAAAACATTCAGTACTTC CASSLYRGGQTKNIQYF TRBJ2-4 TRBV5-4 . .
TGTGCCAGCATCCCTCTGGGTCGGGTGTATGGCTACACCTTC CASIPLGRVYGYTF TRBJ1-2 TRBV28 . .
TGTGCCAGCAGCTTAGGGGGGCGCTGGGGCAATCAGCCCCAGCATTTT CASSLGGRWGNQPQHF TRBJ1-5 TRBV7-2 . .
TGTGCTAGTTCAGGCGACAGGCCAACTAACTATGGCTACACCTTC CASSGDRPTNYGYTF TRBJ1-2 TRBV19 . .
TGCGCCAGCAGCTTGACTGGGGAGCGCACCGGGGAGCTGTTTTTT CASSLTGERTGELFF TRBJ2-2 TRBV5-1 . .
TGCGCCAGCAGCCAAGATCGGGTCTCCTACGAGCAGTACTTC CASSQDRVSYEQYF TRBJ2-7 TRBV4-3 . many
TGTGCCAGCAGCGCTCCCCGCTGGACAGGCGGGGAGCTGTTTTTT CASSAPRWTGGELFF TRBJ2-2 TRBV2 TRBD1 .
TGCGCCAGCAGCCAAGATGGGCTAGCTCAAGAGACCCAGTACTTC CASSQDGLAQETQYF TRBJ2-5 TRBV4-3 . .
TGTGCCAGCAGTTTGTTTACACTGAGACCCCGGGACTCGTCCTACAATGAGCAGTTCTTC CASSLFTLRPRDSSYNEQFF TRBJ2-1 TRBV28 . few
TGTGCCAGTAGTTCAGCGGTGGGCGGCGAGCAGTACTTC CASSSAVGGEQYF TRBJ2-7 TRBV19 . .
TGCGCCAGCAGCCAAGATATTCAGGGGTCCAGTTCACCCCTCCACTTT CASSQDIQGSSSPLHF TRBJ1-6 TRBV4-3 . .
TGTGCCACCAGCAGAGCGGAACTACCGAGATACACTGAAGCTTTCTTT CATSRAELPRYTEAFF TRBJ1-1 TRBV15 . many
TGTGCCAGCAGTTACTTTAAATCCGGGACTCAAACTGAAGCTTTCTTT CASSYFKSGTQTEAFF TRBJ1-1 TRBV6-5 . .
TGTGCCAGCAGTACCGGGACAGGGATCTTTTTGGGCTTC CASSTGTGIFLGF TRBJ2-7 TRBV6-5 TRBD1 .
TGTGCCAGCAGTTACGGACAGATCTACGAGCAGTACTTC CASSYGQIYEQYF TRBJ2-7 TRBV6-2/TRBV6-3 . .